One and the same sample provided the 27 T cell receptor beta chains below, sequenced in a study of tumor-infiltrating lymphocytes in localized non-small cell lung cancer. Method: immunoSEQ multiplex PCR; TCRdb's copy keeps in-frame clones and lacks some. The sample records 20,000 to 25,000 clones, around 64% being singletons. Sequencing input: lung tumor tissue. The receptors come from a human donor with non-small cell lung cancer.

This clone is a singleton in its sample. The chain couples TRBV5-1 to TRBJ2-3; D is unresolved. Trimming pared 0 bases from V and 3 bases from J, leaving 17 bases between. Germline V gene data show CDR1 as SGHRS and CDR2 as YFSETQ. The CDR3 contains 17 residues. CDR3 sequence: CASSLAPPGRLTDTQYF. CDR3 sequence (DNA): TGCGCCAGCAGCTTGGCCCCCCCGGGCCGTCTAACAGATACGCAGTATTTT.

This sequence joins TRBV30 and TRBJ1-3; D gene uncertain. CDR1 and CDR2 from the germline V gene are GTSNPN and SVGIG (reference sequence). Trimming took off 1 base at V and 4 bases at J, with 8 bases between the two ends. The CDR3 consists of 13 residues. CDR3 region: CAWSGGSGNTIYF. The CDR3 coding sequence is TGTGCCTGGAGTGGAGGGTCCGGAAACACCATATATTTT.

The V and J genes are TRBV6-5 and TRBJ2-6; the D gene could be TRBD1 or TRBD2 (7 bases each). The CDR3 is made up of 15 amino acids. Germline V gene lookup returns CDR1 MNHEY and CDR2 SVGAGI. V was trimmed by 5 bases and J by 4 bases, leaving 12 bases between them. The CDR3 nucleotides are TGTGCCAGCAGTCAGGGGGGGGACGGGGCCAACGTCCTGACTTTC. As protein: CASSQGGDGANVLTF.

This clone was observed a single time. The V gene is TRBV30, the J gene TRBJ1-5, with unresolved D. Trimming left V 1 base short and J 5 bases short, with 24 bases between. Germline V lookup: CDR1 GTSNPN, CDR2 SVGIG (reference sequence). The length of the CDR3 is 18 residues. The CDR3 spells CAWSEGIMGRQYDQPQHF. CDR3 nucleotides: TGTGCCTGGAGTGAGGGAATCATGGGCAGACAATACGATCAGCCCCAGCATTTT.

The CDR3 sequence: CASSQGVVAYNEQFF. Here the CDR3 DNA reads TGTGCCAGCAGCCAGGGAGTAGTAGCCTACAATGAGCAGTTCTTC. The genes are TRBV7-3 and TRBJ2-1, with D perhaps given as TRBD1 or TRBD2 (5 bases each). The CDR3 runs 15 residues. The V end lost 5 bases, the J end lost 2 bases, and 13 bases lay between the germline ends. Germline values: CDR1 SGHTA, CDR2 FQGTGA.

The V call is TRBV6-6, the J call TRBJ2-1; perhaps TRBD2 as D (5 bases). The CDR3 has 14 amino acids. V lost 0 bases and J lost 9, with 12 bases in between. From germline, CDR1 is MNHNY and CDR2 SVGAGI (reference sequence). The CDR3 spells CASSYSGWGVEQFF. CDR3 bases: TGTGCCAGCAGTTACTCCGGGTGGGGAGTTGAGCAGTTCTTC.

The chain joins TRBV19 to TRBJ1-5; 9 nucleotides line up with TRBD1. The germline V gene has CDR1 LNHDA and CDR2 SQIVND (reference sequence). The junction had 7 bases not matched to a gene; V was cut back by 6 bases and J by 7 bases. This CDR3 is 14 amino acids long. The CDR3 nucleotides read TGTGCCAGTAGGAACACAGGGGGCGGGCAGCCCCAGCATTTT. Encoded protein: CASRNTGGGQPQHF.

By sample fraction, this clone is large. In DNA, the CDR3 is TGTGCCAGCAGGCGAGCGGGACCCAATCAGGGCGAGCAGTACTTC. This codes for CASRRAGPNQGEQYF. V and J are TRBV6-5 and TRBJ2-7; TRBD2 matches at 7 bases. Germline CDR1 and CDR2: MNHEY and SVGAGI. V lost 6 bases to trimming and J lost 6 bases; unmatched junction nucleotides: 14. This CDR3 has 15 amino acids.

This clone was observed a single time. This chain joins TRBV5-1 and TRBJ2-7; D perhaps matches TRBD2 (5 bases). The CDR3 has 12 residues. Germline CDR1 and CDR2: SGHRS and YFSETQ. V lost 2 bases, J lost 6 bases, and 9 bases lay in between. CDR3 amino acids: CASSLSEGEQYF. The CDR3, as DNA: TGCGCCAGCAGCTTATCCGAGGGCGAGCAGTACTTC.

This sequence joins TRBV20-1 and TRBJ1-1; D call uncertain. Trimming took 6 bases from V and 3 from J, leaving 8 bases between them. This CDR3 has 11 amino acids. Germline CDR1 reads DFQATT; CDR2 reads SNEGSKA (reference sequence). The CDR3 region has the DNA TGCAGTGCCAACTCAGACACTGAAGCTTTCTTT. It specifies CSANSDTEAFF.

The V call is TRBV11-2, the J call TRBJ1-3; unclear D gene. CDR1 is SGHAT, CDR2 FQNNGV, per germline. V shed 0 bases and J shed 11 bases, with 8 bases lying between them. This CDR3 region has 12 residues. CDR3 sequence reads: CASSLDVLPIYF. CDR3 coding DNA: TGTGCCAGCAGCTTAGACGTATTACCCATATATTTT.

This clone is termed medium-sized. The V and J genes are TRBV7-9 and TRBJ1-1, with a tentative D call TRBD1 (5 bases). CDR1 SEHNR and CDR2 FQNEAQ come from the germline V gene (reference sequence). Deletions cut 6 bases from V and 4 bases from J, with 9 bases between. The CDR3 contains 12 residues. This chain's CDR3 is CASRGTSTEAFF. DNA for the CDR3: TGTGCCAGCAGGGGGACCTCCACTGAAGCTTTCTTT.

This chain links TRBV6-5 with TRBJ1-2; the match to TRBD1 covers 9 bases. The CDR3 runs to 14 residues. Trimming took 5 bases from V and 4 from J; bases not matched to a gene: 5. Germline V lookup: CDR1 MNHEY, CDR2 SVGAGI. CDR3 coding DNA: TGTGCCAGCAGTAACAGGGGGCCCAGCTATGGCTACACCTTC. It codes for CASSNRGPSYGYTF.

The chain combines TRBV2 with TRBJ2-1; 12 positions match TRBD2. The CDR3 runs 14 residues. Germline CDR1 reads SNHLY; CDR2 reads FYNNEI. Unmatched junction bases numbered 5, after V lost 6 bases and J lost 8 bases. The CDR3 region is CASRDRLAGDEQFF. The CDR3 DNA reads as TGTGCCAGCAGAGATAGACTAGCGGGAGATGAGCAGTTCTTC.

This chain joins TRBV5-4 and TRBJ2-3; a weak D match, TRBD1 (6 bases). This CDR3 region has 14 residues. Germline V lookup: CDR1 SGHNT, CDR2 YYREEE (reference sequence). The V end lost 2 bases, the J end lost 1 base, and 8 bases lay between the germline ends. CDR3 loop: CASSLQGGTDTQYF. The CDR3 DNA follows: TGTGCCAGCAGCTTACAGGGAGGCACAGATACGCAGTATTTT.

The V and J genes are TRBV5-1 and TRBJ2-7; 9 nucleotides match TRBD1. There are 14 residues in the CDR3. Unmatched junction bases numbered 8, after V lost 4 bases and J lost 6 bases. Germline loops: CDR1 SGHRS, CDR2 YFSETQ. CDR3 sequence reads: CASSVGTGSREQYF. The DNA of the CDR3 is TGCGCCAGCAGCGTCGGGACAGGGTCCCGCGAGCAGTACTTC.

The CDR3 spells CASSVQTGFDEQYF. CDR3 bases: TGTGCCAGTAGTGTCCAGACAGGGTTCGACGAGCAGTACTTC. This chain connects TRBV19 to TRBJ2-7, with 7 nucleotides matching TRBD1. The trim removed 5 bases at V and 5 bases at J, leaving 9 bases unmatched. The CDR3 spans 14 residues. The germline gives CDR1 LNHDA, CDR2 SQIVND (reference sequence).

The chain employs TRBV5-6 and TRBJ2-3, with unresolved D. V was trimmed by 0 bases and J by 8 bases, leaving 7 bases between them. Germline CDR1 reads SGHDT; CDR2 reads YYEEEE. The CDR3 contains 12 residues. The CDR3 DNA reads as TGTGCCAGCAGCTTGGGGAAGGGTACGCAGTATTTT. It is translated as CASSLGKGTQYF.

This clone came up a few times. The gene calls are TRBV15 and TRBJ2-7, with no clear D. The CDR3 is made up of 14 amino acids. Germline values: CDR1 LNHNV, CDR2 YYDKDF (reference sequence). V gave up 5 bases and J gave up 4 bases, with 15 bases separating them. The CDR3 protein is CATSPTRSQYEQYF. The CDR3 region has the DNA TGTGCCACCAGCCCAACACGGAGTCAGTACGAGCAGTACTTC.

V and J are TRBV10-2 and TRBJ2-7; tentatively, D is TRBD2 (6 bases). The CDR3 sequence is 13 residues long. Germline V gene lookup returns CDR1 WSHSY and CDR2 SAAADI. V lost 8 bases, J lost 2 bases, and 13 bases lay in between. CDR3: CASARDSTYEQYF. As DNA, the CDR3 is TGCGCCAGCGCTCGGGACTCCACCTACGAGCAGTACTTC.

In this sample, this clone turned up a few times. The V call is TRBV18, the J call TRBJ1-1; D is undetermined. CDR3 length: 13 amino acids. From germline, CDR1 is KGHSH and CDR2 LQKENI. Trimming cost V 4 bases and J 2 bases, with 8 bases left between them. CDR3 sequence (DNA): TGTGCCAGCTCACGAGACTTAAACACTGAAGCTTTCTTT. It codes for CASSRDLNTEAFF.

The chain links TRBV18 to TRBJ2-1, with TRBD1 matching over 7 bases. J lost 9 bases, V lost 3 bases, and 5 bases had no gene match. Looked up from germline, CDR1 is KGHSH and CDR2 is LQKENI. The CDR3 spans 13 residues. The CDR3 region has the DNA TGTGCCAGCTCACCGGGACAGCAACTTGAGCAGTTCTTC. This sequence encodes CASSPGQQLEQFF.

In this sample, this clone turned up once. The chain employs TRBV30 and TRBJ1-5; D unclear. The CDR3 is 16 residues long. V was shortened by 1 base and J by 0 bases, with 13 bases between the two germline ends. CDR1 and CDR2 (germline): GTSNPN, SVGIG (reference sequence). CDR3: CAWSEDFYNSNQPQHF. In nucleotides, the CDR3 is TGTGCCTGGAGTGAAGATTTTTATAATAGCAATCAGCCCCAGCATTTT.

The chain recombines TRBV6-6 with TRBJ1-2; 9 bases map to TRBD1. The CDR3 covers 13 residues. V lost 4 bases, J lost 7 bases, and 4 bases stayed unmatched. Germline V gene lookup returns CDR1 MNHNY and CDR2 SVGAGI (reference sequence). In DNA form, the CDR3 reads TGTGCCAGCAGTTGGGACAGGGAGGGTGGCTACACCTTC. As protein: CASSWDREGGYTF.

This sequence joins TRBV4-1 and TRBJ1-2; D remains ambiguous. The V and J ends lost 0 bases and 1 base respectively, with 3 bases between them. This CDR3 has 13 residues. Germline-derived CDR1 and CDR2 are MGHRA and YSYEKL. CDR3 bases: TGCGCCAGCAGCCAAGATCATAACTATGGCTACACCTTC. Translation gives CASSQDHNYGYTF.

The chain uses TRBV18 and TRBJ2-2, with D unclear. The CDR3 has 13 amino acids. V dropped 4 bases and J dropped 4 bases, with 7 bases sitting between them. The germline gives CDR1 KGHSH, CDR2 LQKENI. CDR3 region: CASSLRTTGELFF. As DNA, the CDR3 is TGTGCCAGCTCACTTCGCACCACCGGGGAGCTGTTTTTT.

A single count supports this clone. V is TRBV25-1 and J is TRBJ1-1, with D perhaps matching TRBD1 (5 bases). V gave up 5 bases and J gave up 0 bases, with 7 bases separating them. This CDR3 is 13 amino acids long. Looked up from germline, CDR1 is MGHDK and CDR2 is SYGVNS. CDR3 sequence reads: CASSLGVNTEAFF. As DNA, the CDR3 is TGTGCCAGCAGTTTGGGGGTGAACACTGAAGCTTTCTTT.